Below are 31 T cell receptor beta chains sequenced from a single sample in a study of cytomegalovirus exposure and HLA in healthy donors (dated by TCRdb to 2017 to 2019). Libraries were made using the immunoSEQ multiplex PCR assay. For the multiplex PCR, a mixture combining 60 forward primers for TCR Vbeta segments and 13 reverse primers for TCR Jbeta segments was used. Imported from immuneACCESS, the table was reduced by TCRdb to in-frame sequences with V and J called. These copies leave out some clones; in studies compared against another copy, an unresolved V gene accounts for under half, and the cause of the remainder is not known. Present in this sample are more than 95,000 clones, 80% of which were seen just once. 0.95% to 1.5% of the sample comes from the top ten. Sequencing was done on a sample of PBMCs. These receptors all come from a female donor in good health and CMV-seronegative.

The chain recombines TRBV4-1 with TRBJ2-2, with no clear D. From germline, CDR1 is MGHRA and CDR2 YSYEKL. V was shortened by 7 bases and J by 8 bases, with 14 bases between the two germline ends. The CDR3 is 13 residues long. The CDR3: CASTLVLGGELFF. CDR3 nucleotide sequence: TGCGCCAGCACTCTAGTATTGGGTGGGGAGCTGTTTTTT.

The rearrangement uses TRBV4-1 and TRBJ2-6; weak D call: TRBD1 (6 bases). With 2 bases removed from V and 0 bases from J, the gap between germline ends came to 17 bases. The CDR3 contains 19 residues. The germline V gene encodes CDR1 MGHRA and CDR2 YSYEKL. The CDR3 is CASSQRGNRADSGANVLTF. The CDR3 DNA follows: TGCGCCAGCAGCCAAAGGGGGAACAGGGCCGACTCTGGGGCCAACGTCCTGACTTTC.

The rearrangement joins TRBV19 to TRBJ1-2; the match to TRBD1 covers 7 bases. Unmatched junction bases numbered 5, after V lost 3 bases and J lost 4 bases. This CDR3 has 14 residues. Germline CDR1 reads LNHDA; CDR2 reads SQIVND (reference sequence). The CDR3 loop reads CASSIYRGGYGYTF. CDR3 in DNA: TGTGCCAGTAGTATTTACAGGGGAGGCTATGGCTACACCTTC.

The table lists this clone with a few counts. Relative to the germline gene, one junction end is altered; a read error may explain this. CDR3 region: CSSSGEKGLAIHEQYF. DNA for the CDR3: TGTTCCAGCAGCGGCGAAAAAGGACTAGCGATCCACGAGCAGTACTTC. This chain connects TRBV7-9 to TRBJ2-7; 9 bases align to TRBD2. The CDR3 loop spans 16 amino acids. Germline lookup yields CDR1 SEHNR and CDR2 FQNEAQ (reference sequence). The complete variable domain, with remaining parts taken from reference TRBV7-9 and TRBJ2-7, reads DTGVSQNPRHKITKRGQNVTFRCDPISEHNRLYWYRQTLGQGPEFLTYFQNEAQLEKSRLLSDRFSAERPKGSFSTLEIQRTEQGDSAMYLCSSSGEKGLAIHEQYFGPGTRLTVT.

V gene TRBV2 combines with J gene TRBJ1-1, with TRBD1 matching 9 bases. The germline V gene has CDR1 SNHLY and CDR2 FYNNEI. The CDR3 runs 14 residues. Trimming at V came to 5 bases and at J to 3 bases, leaving 4 bases not matched to a gene. DNA of the CDR3: TGTGCCAGCAGTCCACAGGGGGCTTACACTGAAGCTTTCTTT. Protein product: CASSPQGAYTEAFF. Supplemented by reference TRBV2 and TRBJ1-1, the full variable domain reads EPEVTQTPSHQVTQMGQEVILRCVPISNHLYFYWYRQILGQKVEFLVSFYNNEISEKSEIFDDQFSVERPDGSNFTLKIRSTKLEDSAMYFCASSPQGAYTEAFFGQGTRLTVV.

This clone was seen a handful of times. The V gene is TRBV10-2, the J gene TRBJ1-5, with 8 bases matching TRBD1. This CDR3 comprises 15 residues. V shed 6 bases and J 4 bases; nucleotides not matched to a gene: 8. Germline CDR1 is WSHSY and CDR2 is SAAADI. CDR3 region: CASRADRGGNQPQHF. In nucleotides, the CDR3 is TGCGCCAGCAGGGCCGACAGGGGAGGGAATCAGCCCCAGCATTTT.

V usage is TRBV7-9 and J usage is TRBJ1-6, with 7 bases that match TRBD1. The germline V gene encodes CDR1 SEHNR and CDR2 FQNEAQ (reference sequence). The CDR3 has 16 amino acids. The V and J ends lost 3 bases and 7 bases, in that order; junction bases with no gene match: 9. The CDR3 here is CASSFEGPRGNSPLHF. CDR3 sequence (DNA): TGTGCCAGCAGCTTCGAAGGTCCCAGGGGGAATTCACCCCTCCACTTT.

The CDR3 region has the DNA TGTGCCAGCAGCTTGGAAGCCAGGGTTGAGAGGTCCGGGGAGCTGTTTTTT. It is translated as CASSLEARVERSGELFF. The J gene is TRBJ2-2, the V gene TRBV5-8; tentatively, D is TRBD1 (5 bases). Per germline, CDR1 SGHTS and CDR2 YDEGEE. Trimming took off 0 bases at V and 6 bases at J, with 18 bases between the two ends. CDR3 length: 17 amino acids.

The genes are TRBV10-3 and TRBJ1-3, with D possibly TRBD1 on 6 matching bases. Trimming took 10 bases from V and 0 from J, leaving 10 bases between them. Germline CDR1 and CDR2: ENHRY and SYGVKD. The CDR3 extends over 13 amino acids. The CDR3 sequence: CATRQASGNTIYF. CDR3 coding DNA: TGTGCCACCCGACAGGCCTCTGGAAACACCATATATTTT.

The V gene is TRBV14, the J gene TRBJ1-2; the D is unclear. This CDR3 region has 11 residues. CDR1 is SGHDN and CDR2 is FVKESK in the germline V gene. V was clipped by 5 bases and J by 4 bases, with 5 bases between them. The CDR3 nucleotides read TGTGCCAGCAGCTGGCCCTATGGCTACACCTTC. Residues: CASSWPYGYTF. Using reference TRBV14 and TRBJ1-2 for the parts outside the CDR3, the full variable domain is EAGVTQFPSHSVIEKGQTVTLRCDPISGHDNLYWYRRVMGKEIKFLLHFVKESKQDESGMPNNRFLAERTGGTYSTLKVQPAELEDSGVYFCASSWPYGYTFGSGTRLTVV.

This chain uses TRBV7-9 with TRBJ1-1; D remains ambiguous. Germline CDR1 is SEHNR and CDR2 is FQNEAQ (reference sequence). This CDR3 comprises 13 residues. Trimming removed 1 base from V and 6 bases from J, with 9 bases in between. The CDR3 coding sequence is TGTGCCAGCAGCTTAGTTCGGGATTCTGAAGCTTTCTTT. This encodes CASSLVRDSEAFF.

The chain links TRBV7-2 to TRBJ1-5, with a possible D match to TRBD1 (6 bases). The V end lost 1 base, the J end lost 4 bases, and 11 bases lay between the germline ends. Germline CDR1 reads SGHTA; CDR2 reads FQGNSA. The CDR3 runs 15 residues. The CDR3, as DNA: TGTGCCAGCAGCTTAGGACAGGCGGAGAATCAGCCCCAGCATTTT. As protein: CASSLGQAENQPQHF. Using reference TRBV7-2 and TRBJ1-5 for the parts outside the CDR3, the full variable domain is GAGVSQSPSNKVTEKGKDVELRCDPISGHTALYWYRQSLGQGLEFLIYFQGNSAPDKSGLPSDRFSAERTGGSVSTLTIQRTQQEDSAVYLCASSLGQAENQPQHFGDGTRLSIL.

The chain recombines TRBV5-6 with TRBJ2-7; 7 bases match TRBD1. Germline lookup yields CDR1 SGHDT and CDR2 YYEEEE. V shed 3 bases and J 1 base; nucleotides not matched to a gene: 7. CDR3 length equals 15 residues. CDR3 coding DNA: TGTGCCAGCAGCTGGACAGGCCAACGTTCCTACGAGCAGTACTTC. It encodes CASSWTGQRSYEQYF.

The rearrangement links TRBV5-4 to TRBJ2-5; a possible D gene is TRBD1 (5 bases). This CDR3 spans 15 amino acids. V was shortened by 0 bases and J by 4 bases, with 13 bases between the two germline ends. CDR1 and CDR2 from the germline V gene are SGHNT and YYREEE (reference sequence). The DNA for the CDR3 is TGTGCCAGCAGCTTGGGTCAGGGTTATTCAGAGACCCAGTACTTC. Protein product: CASSLGQGYSETQYF. Together with reference TRBV5-4 and TRBJ2-5, the CDR3 gives the full variable domain: ETGVTQSPTHLIKTRGQQVTLRCSSQSGHNTVSWYQQALGQGPQFIFQYYREEENGRGNFPPRFSGLQFPNYSSELNVNALELDDSALYLCASSLGQGYSETQYFGPGTRLLVL.

This rearrangement joins TRBV7-6 to TRBJ2-2; TRBD1 might be the D (7 bases). Trimming pared 5 bases from V and 7 bases from J, leaving 14 bases between. Germline V gene lookup returns CDR1 SGHVS and CDR2 FNYEAQ. The CDR3 spans 14 residues. The CDR3 bases are TGTGCCAGCAGCCCGAGGGGGCGGGACGGGGAGCTGTTTTTT. Translating gives CASSPRGRDGELFF. The full variable domain, its missing parts supplied by reference TRBV7-6 and TRBJ2-2, is GAGVSQSPRYKVTKRGQDVALRCDPISGHVSLYWYRQALGQGPEFLTYFNYEAQQDKSGLPNDRFSAERPEGSISTLTIQRTEQRDSAMYRCASSPRGRDGELFFGEGSRLTVL.

The gene calls are TRBV7-6 and TRBJ2-1; maybe TRBD2 (6 bases). The V end was cut by 3 bases, the J end by 10 bases, with 13 bases between. CDR1 SGHVS and CDR2 FNYEAQ come from the germline V gene. The CDR3 contains 13 residues. The CDR3 sequence is CASSFNIGGEQFF. CDR3 DNA sequence: TGTGCCAGCAGCTTTAACATCGGGGGAGAGCAGTTCTTC.

The chain recombines TRBV5-4 with TRBJ2-1; 8 bases align to TRBD2. V shed 2 bases, J shed 4 bases, and the junction held 8 bases outside the gene matches. The CDR3 spans 16 residues. Germline CDR1 and CDR2: SGHNT and YYREEE (reference sequence). The CDR3 spells CASSFIASGRYNEQFF. The CDR3 nucleotides read TGTGCCAGCAGCTTTATAGCTAGCGGGCGATACAATGAGCAGTTCTTC.

This clone has a single count. V and J are TRBV5-6 and TRBJ2-7, with TRBD2 identical over 14 bases. Trimming cost V 0 bases and J 7 bases; bases outside gene matches: 6. Germline V gene lookup returns CDR1 SGHDT and CDR2 YYEEEE. This CDR3 has 16 residues. Written as DNA, the CDR3 is TGTGCCAGCAGCTTGGGGGGACTAGCGGGAGCATGGGAGCAGTACTTC. Amino acids: CASSLGGLAGAWEQYF.

This clone appeared a single time. This sequence joins TRBV4-2 and TRBJ1-1; no reliable D call. Trimming stripped 4 bases from V and 1 base from J, with 16 bases between. From germline, CDR1 is LGHNA and CDR2 YNFKEQ. The CDR3 spans 16 residues. The CDR3 DNA sequence: TGTGCCAGCAGCCCCAAGAGGGTCGGGGAGAACACTGAAGCTTTCTTT. This codes for CASSPKRVGENTEAFF.

CDR3 in amino acids: CASSLPTSGNGYEQYF. The CDR3 DNA is TGTGCCAGCAGTTTACCTACTAGCGGGAACGGGTACGAGCAGTACTTC. V usage is TRBV28 and J usage is TRBJ2-7, with 10 positions matching TRBD2. This CDR3 contains 16 residues. Germline V lookup: CDR1 MDHEN, CDR2 SYDVKM. Trimming took 2 bases from V and 4 from J; bases not matched to a gene: 8.

This clone came up a few times. This chain joins TRBV5-6 and TRBJ1-2; D uncertain. The V and J ends lost 0 bases and 4 bases respectively, with 19 bases between them. Looked up from germline, CDR1 is SGHDT and CDR2 is YYEEEE. The CDR3 contains 17 residues. CDR3 sequence reads: CASSLAALRVEVYGYTF. In DNA, the CDR3 is TGTGCCAGCAGCTTGGCCGCCCTCCGCGTAGAGGTCTATGGCTACACCTTC.

This clone was detected a few times. The chain carries TRBV7-9 and TRBJ1-5; D uncertain. The V end lost 2 bases, the J end lost 3 bases, and 8 bases lay between the germline ends. Germline CDR1 is SEHNR and CDR2 is FQNEAQ (reference sequence). The CDR3 spans 14 residues. The CDR3 bases are TGTGCCAGCAGCTTAAATGACAACAATCAGCCCCAGCATTTT. This translates into CASSLNDNNQPQHF.

CDR3 protein: CASSLAERTGLYEQYF. DNA for the CDR3: TGTGCCAGCAGTCTCGCTGAGCGGACAGGGTTGTACGAGCAGTACTTC. The V call is TRBV28, the J call TRBJ2-7; 8 bases are shared with TRBD1. The V and J ends lost 5 bases and 4 bases, in that order; junction bases with no gene match: 13. The CDR3 contains 16 residues. CDR1 is MDHEN, CDR2 SYDVKM, per germline.

This chain connects TRBV7-9 to TRBJ2-1, with 10 bases identical to TRBD2. The J segment lost 10 bases and the V segment lost 5 bases, leaving 11 bases of the junction unmatched. CDR1 and CDR2 (germline): SEHNR, FQNEAQ (reference sequence). CDR3 size: 15 residues. CDR3 residues: CASSIIAGGEGEQFF. The CDR3 nucleotides read TGTGCCAGCAGCATCATAGCGGGGGGAGAAGGGGAGCAGTTCTTC.

The genes are TRBV5-6 and TRBJ2-1, with TRBD1 as a possible D gene (6 bases). The CDR3 spans 13 residues. Deletions cut 4 bases from V and 16 bases from J, with 21 bases between. Per the germline V gene, CDR1 is SGHDT and CDR2 is YYEEEE. The CDR3 is CASSLGMGAGSFF. The CDR3 nucleotides are TGTGCCAGCAGCCTGGGGATGGGGGCAGGAAGTTTCTTC.

Points on this clone: Other DNA sequences in the sample encode the same CDR3. The V gene is TRBV18, the J gene TRBJ1-5, with 7 bases that match TRBD1. This CDR3 region has 14 residues. The V gene's germline CDR1 is KGHSH and CDR2 LQKENI. The junction had 1 base not matched to a gene; V was cut back by 3 bases and J by 2 bases. CDR3 amino acids: CASSPQGGNQPQHF. CDR3 sequence (DNA): TGTGCCAGCTCACCCCAGGGGGGCAATCAGCCCCAGCATTTT.

This sequence joins TRBV15 and TRBJ1-5; D remains unclear. This CDR3 has 15 amino acids. The V and J ends lost 2 bases and 4 bases respectively, with 12 bases between them. Germline V CDR1 and CDR2: LNHNV, YYDKDF (reference sequence). The CDR3: CATSRPANINQPQHF. CDR3 nucleotide sequence: TGTGCCACCAGCAGACCCGCGAATATTAATCAGCCCCAGCATTTT.

The chain uses TRBV5-5 and TRBJ2-7; TRBD1 matches 8 bases. Germline trimming cut 4 bases from V and 4 bases from J; bases unmatched to any gene: 7. This CDR3 has 14 residues. Germline V gene sequence: CDR1 SGHKS, CDR2 YYEKEE (reference sequence). CDR3 DNA sequence: TGTGCCAGCAGCCGACAGGGGTTTCAGTACGAGCAGTACTTC. Protein sequence: CASSRQGFQYEQYF.

The V and J genes are TRBV7-3 and TRBJ2-1, with TRBD2 matching over 9 bases. CDR1 is SGHTA, CDR2 FQGTGA, per germline. Trimming cost V 6 bases and J 0 bases; bases outside gene matches: 6. The length of the CDR3 is 16 residues. The CDR3 nucleotides are TGTGCCAGCAGTGGACTAGCGTTTAGCTCCTACAATGAGCAGTTCTTC. Translating gives CASSGLAFSSYNEQFF.

This chain connects TRBV5-1 to TRBJ2-1; weak D call: TRBD2 (6 bases). CDR1 and CDR2 from the germline V gene are SGHRS and YFSETQ. V was pared by 5 bases and J by 5 bases, with 14 bases between. The CDR3 contains 14 residues. The CDR3 is CASRWGEGDNEQFF. The DNA for the CDR3 is TGCGCCAGCAGATGGGGGGAAGGGGACAATGAGCAGTTCTTC. Full variable domain (missing parts from reference TRBV5-1 and TRBJ2-1): KAGVTQTPRYLIKTRGQQVTLSCSPISGHRSVSWYQQTPGQGLQFLFEYFSETQRNKGNFPGRFSGRQFSNSRSEMNVSTLELGDSALYLCASRWGEGDNEQFFGPGTRLTVL.

The chain has TRBV27 and TRBJ1-5; no firm D call. There are 14 residues in the CDR3. CDR1 and CDR2 from the germline V gene are MNHEY and SMNVEV (reference sequence). V lost 2 bases to trimming and J lost 4 bases, with 9 bases between them. In nucleotides, the CDR3 is TGTGCCAGCAGTTTACGCGGGCTGAATCAGCCCCAGCATTTT. It yields the protein CASSLRGLNQPQHF.